This T cell receptor (beta chain) was recovered during a study of OX40 agonist ivuxolimab in advanced cancers. Concerning the study at large: Ivuxolimab, which targeted the costimulatory receptor OX40 (CD134), was an agonistic, fully human IgG2 monoclonal antibody. Intravenous ivuxolimab was administered to patients every 2 weeks at six dose levels: 0.01, 0.1, 0.3, 1.5, 3 and 10 mg/kg. Of the approximately 50 patients in dose escalation, about 20 had hepatocellular carcinoma, around 15 had melanoma, 9 had renal cell carcinoma and 9 had head and neck cancer. A male proportion of nearly 85% and a mean age of approximately 55 years, ranging from 23 to 79, were recorded for the dose-escalation cohort. Prior anti-PD-1, anti-PD-L1 or anti-CTLA-4 therapy was permitted, and approximately 40% of dose-escalation patients had received checkpoint inhibitors. Partial responses occurred in three dose-escalation patients, of whom one had hepatocellular carcinoma and two had cutaneous melanoma. Peripheral TCRbeta sequencing was intended to test whether TCR sequence diversity was altered and clonal T-cell expansion was caused by ivuxolimab. The paper covers the monotherapy dose-escalation part of the phase I ivuxolimab trial, which included N of about 56 patients. Overall study results and their limits: In the 0.1-3.0 mg/kg groups, partial responders were among the patients with the lowest normalized peripheral clonal expansion, particularly in CD8+ T cells. The antigen specificity of the peripheral T cells that underwent clonal expansion was not determined. At doses from 0.1 to 3.0 mg/kg, clonal expansion was seen in both CD4+ and CD8+ blood T cells between baseline and week 6. Low levels of normalized T-cell clonal expansion were also seen in some patients who did not respond. After ivuxolimab, more expanded clones were found on average in CD8+ T cells than in CD4+ T cells.

The CDR3 measures 18 amino acids from cysteine to phenylalanine. Kept here is only the CDR3 DNA, which spans 54 bases and is read in frame from base 1. A distance of 23 bases separates the germline ends of V and J, which lose 7 bases and 1 base respectively. The germline V gene gives CDR1 as SGHVS and CDR2 as FNYEAQ. Patients with a history of autoimmune disease or receiving systemic immunosuppression were excluded from the trial. In every dose cohort, peripheral blood was drawn for TCR sequencing at baseline, cycle 4 day 1, and cycle 7 day 1. Samples came from an open-label, multicenter, first-in-human phase I dose-escalation trial of ivuxolimab. Adults with locally advanced or metastatic melanoma, renal cell carcinoma, hepatocellular carcinoma or head and neck squamous cell carcinoma were enrolled in the trial. Before TCR sequencing, CD4+ and CD8+ T cells were separately sorted from peripheral blood.

This clone was seen more than once but under ten times. No cognate antigen has been identified for it. No much larger clonotype is one base removed from it; base qualities were not supplied. For sequencing of the TCRbeta CDR3 region, genomic DNA was extracted from the sorted cells. TCRbeta CDR3 regions were sequenced using the immunoSEQ Assay. TCRdb retrieved this table from immuneACCESS and kept in-frame rearrangements only. Not all clones are present; in checked studies, unresolved V genes account for under half, and no reason is known for the remainder. A total of 45,000 to 65,000 clones appear in this sample, roughly 88% of them only once. The leading ten clones occupy roughly 10% of the sample.

This specimen was CD4+ or CD8+ T cells sorted from blood, taken in a trial of the OX40 agonist ivuxolimab. This sequence was found in an adult with an advanced solid tumor such as melanoma, head and neck, liver or kidney cancer. This chain is built from TRBV7-6 and TRBJ1-5; TRBD1 is possibly the D segment (6 matching bases). DNA sequence: TGTGCCAGCATGCCGGGGCCAGGGACATTGGCAAGCAATCAGCCCCAGCATTTT. Protein translation: CASMPGPGTLASNQPQHF.